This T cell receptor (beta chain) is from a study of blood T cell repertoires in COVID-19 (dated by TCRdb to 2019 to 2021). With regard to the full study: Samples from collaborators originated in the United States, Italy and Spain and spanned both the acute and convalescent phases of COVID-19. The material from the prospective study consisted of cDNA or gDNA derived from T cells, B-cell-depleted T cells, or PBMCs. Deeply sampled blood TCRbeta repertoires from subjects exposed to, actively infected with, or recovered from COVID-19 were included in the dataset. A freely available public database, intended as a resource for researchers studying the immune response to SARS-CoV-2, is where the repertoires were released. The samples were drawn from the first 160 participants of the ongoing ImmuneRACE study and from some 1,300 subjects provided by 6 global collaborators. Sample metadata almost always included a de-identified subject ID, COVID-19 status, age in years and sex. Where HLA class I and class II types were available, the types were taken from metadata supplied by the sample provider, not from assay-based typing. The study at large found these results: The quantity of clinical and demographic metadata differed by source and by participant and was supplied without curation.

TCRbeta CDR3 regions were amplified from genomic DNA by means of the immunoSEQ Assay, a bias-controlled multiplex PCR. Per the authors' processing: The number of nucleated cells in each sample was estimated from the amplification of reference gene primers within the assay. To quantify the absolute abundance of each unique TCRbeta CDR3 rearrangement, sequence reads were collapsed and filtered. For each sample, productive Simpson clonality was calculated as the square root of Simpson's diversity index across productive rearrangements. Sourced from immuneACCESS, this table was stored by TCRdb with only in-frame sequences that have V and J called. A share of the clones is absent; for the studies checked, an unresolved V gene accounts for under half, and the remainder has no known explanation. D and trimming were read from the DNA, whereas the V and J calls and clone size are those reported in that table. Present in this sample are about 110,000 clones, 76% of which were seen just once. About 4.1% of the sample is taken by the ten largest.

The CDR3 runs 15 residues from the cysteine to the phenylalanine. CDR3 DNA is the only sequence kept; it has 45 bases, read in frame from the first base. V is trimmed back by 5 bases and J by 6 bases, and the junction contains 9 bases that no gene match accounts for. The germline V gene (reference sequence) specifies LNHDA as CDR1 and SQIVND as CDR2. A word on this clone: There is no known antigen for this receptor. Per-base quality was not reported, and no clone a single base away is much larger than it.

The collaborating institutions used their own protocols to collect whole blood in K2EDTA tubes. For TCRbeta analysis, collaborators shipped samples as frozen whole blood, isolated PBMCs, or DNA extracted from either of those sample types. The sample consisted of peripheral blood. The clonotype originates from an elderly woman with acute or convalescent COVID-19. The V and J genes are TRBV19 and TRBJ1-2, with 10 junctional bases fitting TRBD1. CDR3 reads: CASSVDRGQRDGYTF. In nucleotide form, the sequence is TGTGCCAGTAGTGTTGACAGGGGGCAAAGGGATGGCTACACCTTC. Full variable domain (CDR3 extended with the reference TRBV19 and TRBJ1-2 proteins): DGGITQSPKYLFRKEGQNVTLSCEQNLNHDAMYWYRQDPGQGLRLIYYSQIVNDFQKGDIAEGYSVSREKKESFPLTVTSAQKNPTAFYLCASSVDRGQRDGYTFGSGTRLTVV.